Listed below are T cell receptor beta chains from one sample, sequenced in a study of blood T cell repertoires in COVID-19. The table came from immunoSEQ multiplex PCR; TCRdb's copy has only in-frame clones and leaves some out. The sample lists 130,000 or so clones, 70% to 80% occurring once. Input material: peripheral blood. The receptor source for this set is a human donor in a cohort sampled during active COVID-19. CDR3s include the opening cysteine and the closing phenylalanine or tryptophan. D genes are given only for firm matches. Size is stated for part of the rows, as once, few or many counts, or as a class when the clone is expanded.

TRBV6-6	NA	TRBJ1-4	NA	13	TGTGCCAGCATGAGAGGATCGAATGAAAAACTGTTTTTT	CASMRGSNEKLFF
TRBV19	NA	TRBJ2-6	TRBD1	18	TGTGCCAGTAGTCTCCGGACAGGGCAAAGCTCTGGGGCCAACGTCCTGACTTTC	CASSLRTGQSSGANVLTF
TRBV14	NA	TRBJ2-3	NA	15	TGTGCCAGCAGCCTGACAGCCCCTAGCACAGATACGCAGTATTTT	CASSLTAPSTDTQYF
TRBV2	NA	TRBJ2-1	NA	14	TGTGCCAGCGTCGGGCGGGGTGAATACAATGAGCAGTTCTTC	CASVGRGEYNEQFF
TRBV2	NA	TRBJ2-2	NA	14	TGTGCCAGCAGTTCCTCAGGGAACACCGGGGAGCTGTTTTTT	CASSSSGNTGELFF
TRBV19	NA	TRBJ1-2	NA	13	TGTGCCAGTCCGACAGGTGGCAACTATGGCTACACCTTC	CASPTGGNYGYTF
TRBV6-1	NA	TRBJ1-4	NA	14	TGTGCCAGCAGTGATGGGGGGACTAATGAAAAACTGTTTTTT	CASSDGGTNEKLFF
TRBV7-9	NA	TRBJ2-7	TRBD1	14	TGTGCCAGCACCCCCGGGACAGGGTCTCTCGAGCAGTACTTC	CASTPGTGSLEQYF
TRBV29-1	NA	TRBJ1-1	NA	13	TGCAGCGCCACAGGGTTCTTGAACACTGAAGCTTTCTTT	CSATGFLNTEAFF
TRBV5-6	NA	TRBJ1-2	NA	13	TGTGCCAGCAGCTTTCCGGTTAACTATGGCTACACCTTC	CASSFPVNYGYTF
TRBV5-5	NA	TRBJ1-1	TRBD1	16	TGTGCCAGCAGCATCCGGGGACAGGGGGCGTTCGCTGAAGCTTTCTTT	CASSIRGQGAFAEAFF
TRBV19	NA	TRBJ2-7	TRBD1	17	TGTGCCAGTAGTATTCTCGCCGACAGGGGGTCCTCCTACGAGCAGTACTTC	CASSILADRGSSYEQYF
TRBV4-1	NA	TRBJ1-2	TRBD1	16	TGCGCCAGCAGGCCCGGGACAGAGGGAATCGGGACGGGCTACACCTTC	CASRPGTEGIGTGYTF
TRBV6-5	NA	TRBJ1-6	NA	16	TGTGCCAGCAGTTACTCTGGCCAGGGCACTAATTCACCCCTCCACTTT	CASSYSGQGTNSPLHF
TRBV5-1	NA	TRBJ2-2	TRBD2	15	TGCGCCAGCAGCTTTCTACTAGCGGATTCCGGGGAGCTGTTTTTT	CASSFLLADSGELFF
TRBV7-9	NA	TRBJ2-3	TRBD2	19	TGTGCCAGCAGCCTCCCGAGGGGAACTAGCGGGACCGGCACAGATACGCAGTATTTT	CASSLPRGTSGTGTDTQYF
TRBV30	NA	TRBJ2-3	TRBD2	16	TGTGCCTGGAGTGTAGGGTCTAGCGGGGGGAAAGATACGCAGTATTTT	CAWSVGSSGGKDTQYF
TRBV2	NA	TRBJ2-1	TRBD2	16	TGTGCCAGCAGTCTACAGACTAGCGGGGGGGCGAATGAGCAGTTCTTC	CASSLQTSGGANEQFF
TRBV6-6	NA	TRBJ1-6	NA	11	TGTGCCAGCTCTGAGAATTCACCCCTCCACTTT	CASSENSPLHF
TRBV19	NA	TRBJ2-6	TRBD1	16	TGTGCCACTCAAGGGGGCGCCCCCTCTGGGGCCAACGTCCTGACTTTC	CATQGGAPSGANVLTF
TRBV21-1	NA	TRBJ1-5	NA	15	TGTGCCAGCCCTGAGACAGGCGTTAGCAATCAGCCCCAGCATTTT	CASPETGVSNQPQHF
TRBV28	NA	TRBJ1-2	NA	14	TGTGCCAGCCGCATAAGCGGGCACGGCTATGGCTACACCTTC	CASRISGHGYGYTF
TRBV18	NA	TRBJ2-3	NA	13	TGTGCCAGCTCACCGGACACCACAGATACGCAGTATTTT	CASSPDTTDTQYF
TRBV7-9	NA	TRBJ2-4	NA	19	TGTGCCAGCAGCTTACCTTTGGCGGGGGCCGCTTTAGCCAAAAACATTCAGTACTTC	CASSLPLAGAALAKNIQYF
TRBV28	NA	TRBJ2-2	TRBD1	16	TGTGCCAGCAGAAACAGGGGATCCTTGAACACCGGGGAGCTGTTTTTT	CASRNRGSLNTGELFF
TRBV3-1/TRBV3-2	NA	TRBJ1-3	NA	15	TGTGCCAGCAGCCGTAGCCGGCAGGGGGGAAACACCATATATTTT	CASSRSRQGGNTIYF
TRBV19	NA	TRBJ1-1	TRBD1	14	TGTGCCTGCAAACCTCTACAGGGGATAACTGAAGCTTTCTTT	CACKPLQGITEAFF
TRBV6-5	NA	TRBJ1-2	NA	13	TGTGCCAGCAGTAATCCAGGGAGGGCTGGCTACACCTTC	CASSNPGRAGYTF
TRBV19	few	TRBJ1-5	NA	16	TGTGCCAGTAGTATGGGACTGACGGGGATTAATCAGCCCCAGCATTTT	CASSMGLTGINQPQHF
TRBV28	NA	TRBJ1-1	TRBD1	13	TGTGCCAGCAGTTTGTTAAGGGGACAGGAAGCTTTCTTT	CASSLLRGQEAFF
TRBV13	NA	TRBJ2-3	NA	14	TGTGCCAGCAGCTTAGACAGGGGCACAGATACGCAGTATTTT	CASSLDRGTDTQYF
TRBV10-1	NA	TRBJ2-3	NA	15	TGCGCCAGCAGTGAGGGGGGGACTAGCACAGATACGCAGTATTTT	CASSEGGTSTDTQYF
TRBV15	NA	TRBJ2-7	TRBD2	15	TGTGCCACCAGCAGGAGTAGCGGGGGAGCCTACGAGCAGTACTTC	CATSRSSGGAYEQYF
TRBV14	NA	TRBJ2-7	TRBD1	13	TGTGCCAGCAGCCTCCGGGACAGGTACGAGCAGTACTTC	CASSLRDRYEQYF
TRBV9	few	TRBJ1-6	TRBD1	16	TGTGCCAGCAGCCCTCTTAGGGACAGGTATAATTCACCCCTCCACTTT	CASSPLRDRYNSPLHF
TRBV18	NA	TRBJ1-5	NA	13	TGTGCCAGCTCACCACAGGGAGACGGTGACCAGCATTTT	CASSPQGDGDQHF
TRBV14	NA	TRBJ2-7	TRBD2	15	TGTGCCAGCAGCCAGCAAACGGGAGGTGCCTACGAGCAGTACTTC	CASSQQTGGAYEQYF
TRBV27	NA	TRBJ2-3	NA	12	TGTGCCAGCAGTTTAACCGCGGATACGCAGTATTTT	CASSLTADTQYF
TRBV19	NA	TRBJ2-1	TRBD2	14	TGTGCCAGTAGTCCGGGACTAGCGGGGGCCGAGCAGTTCTTC	CASSPGLAGAEQFF
TRBV10-2	NA	TRBJ2-7	TRBD2	13	TGCGCCAGCAGGGGGGGGGTCACCTACGAGCAGTACTTC	CASRGGVTYEQYF
TRBV6-1	NA	TRBJ2-3	TRBD1	14	TGTGCCAGCAGTGAATTAACAGGGGCAGATACGCAGTATTTT	CASSELTGADTQYF
TRBV30	NA	TRBJ1-5	TRBD1	14	TGTGCCTGGAGTTGGACAGGGAACAATCAGCCCCAGCATTTT	CAWSWTGNNQPQHF
TRBV6-5	NA	TRBJ1-4	NA	15	TGTGCCAGCAGGAGGACAGTTGCAACTAATGAAAAACTGTTTTTT	CASRRTVATNEKLFF
TRBV7-6	NA	TRBJ2-5	NA	16	TGTGCCAGCAGCGACTGGACAGTTTATACTTCGCGGACCCAGTACTTC	CASSDWTVYTSRTQYF
TRBV5-1	few	TRBJ2-3	NA	15	TGCGCCAGCAGCTTGGGGGCAGGGAACACAGATACGCAGTATTTT	CASSLGAGNTDTQYF
TRBV27	NA	TRBJ2-5	TRBD2	15	TGTGCCAGCAGCGCCGGGACTAGTGGCCAAGAGACCCAGTACTTC	CASSAGTSGQETQYF
TRBV18	NA	TRBJ1-5	NA	14	TGTGCCAGCTCACCAGGGCTCTCCAATCAGCCCCAGCATTTT	CASSPGLSNQPQHF
TRBV6-5	NA	TRBJ1-5	NA	14	TGTGCCAGCAGTTACTCCCAGGACAATCAGCCCCAGCATTTT	CASSYSQDNQPQHF
TRBV9	NA	TRBJ2-2	NA	16	TGTGCCAGCAGCGTAGCTGGAGGGGCTGGCACCGGGGAGCTGTTTTTT	CASSVAGGAGTGELFF
TRBV5-6	NA	TRBJ1-5	NA	13	TGTGCCAGCAGCCAGACAGGAGATCAGCCCCAGCATTTT	CASSQTGDQPQHF
TRBV15	NA	TRBJ2-1	TRBD2	20	TGTGCCACCAGCAGAGCCGTAATACTACTTAGCGGGGTGGACCACAATGAGCAGTTCTTC	CATSRAVILLSGVDHNEQFF
TRBV9	NA	TRBJ2-3	NA	13	TGTGCCAGCAGCCCCCTTAGCGGAGATACGCAGTATTTT	CASSPLSGDTQYF